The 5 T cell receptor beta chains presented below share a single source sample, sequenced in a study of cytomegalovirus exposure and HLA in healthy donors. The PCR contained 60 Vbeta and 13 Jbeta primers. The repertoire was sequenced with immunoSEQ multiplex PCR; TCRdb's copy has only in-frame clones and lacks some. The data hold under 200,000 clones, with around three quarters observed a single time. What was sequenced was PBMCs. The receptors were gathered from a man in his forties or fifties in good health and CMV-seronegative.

This CDR3 reads CASSLDSRVPYEQYF. The CDR3, as DNA: TGTGCCAGCAGCTTAGATAGCAGGGTACCTTACGAGCAGTACTTC. The chain combines TRBV7-9 with TRBJ2-7, with TRBD1 as a possible D gene (5 bases). The CDR3 consists of 15 residues. The germline V and J ends were trimmed by 1 base and 4 bases, with 14 bases remaining between them. CDR1 is SEHNR and CDR2 is FQNEAQ in the germline V gene (reference sequence). The variable domain in full, completed from reference TRBV7-9 and TRBJ2-7, reads DTGVSQNPRHKITKRGQNVTFRCDPISEHNRLYWYRQTLGQGPEFLTYFQNEAQLEKSRLLSDRFSAERPKGSFSTLEIQRTEQGDSAMYLCASSLDSRVPYEQYFGPGTRLTVT.

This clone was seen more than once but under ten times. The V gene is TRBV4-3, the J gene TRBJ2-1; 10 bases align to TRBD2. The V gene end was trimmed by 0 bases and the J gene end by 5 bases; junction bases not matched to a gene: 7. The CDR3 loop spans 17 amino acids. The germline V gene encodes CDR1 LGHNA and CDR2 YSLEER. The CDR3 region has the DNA TGCGCCAGCAGCCAAGATCAGCGGGGGGGCCACCACAATGAGCAGTTCTTC. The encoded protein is CASSQDQRGGHHNEQFF.

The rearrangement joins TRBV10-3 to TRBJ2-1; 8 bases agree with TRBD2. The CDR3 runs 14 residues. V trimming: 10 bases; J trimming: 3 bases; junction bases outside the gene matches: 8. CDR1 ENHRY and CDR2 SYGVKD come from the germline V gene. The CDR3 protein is CANRASGYYNEQFF. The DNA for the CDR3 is TGTGCCAACAGAGCTAGCGGGTACTACAATGAGCAGTTCTTC.

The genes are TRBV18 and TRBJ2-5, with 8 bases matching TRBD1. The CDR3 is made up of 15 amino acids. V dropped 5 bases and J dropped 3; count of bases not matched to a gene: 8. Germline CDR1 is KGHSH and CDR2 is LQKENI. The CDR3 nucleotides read TGTGCCAGCTCAGCCGGGACAGGATCCGAAGAGACCCAGTACTTC. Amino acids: CASSAGTGSEETQYF.

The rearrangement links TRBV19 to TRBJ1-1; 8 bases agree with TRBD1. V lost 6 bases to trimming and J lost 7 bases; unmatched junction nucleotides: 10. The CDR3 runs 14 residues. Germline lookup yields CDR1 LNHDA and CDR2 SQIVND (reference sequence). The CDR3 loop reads CASSKTGALSEAFF. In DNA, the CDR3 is TGTGCCAGTAGCAAGACAGGGGCGCTGAGTGAAGCTTTCTTT. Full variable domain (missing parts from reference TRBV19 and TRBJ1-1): DGGITQSPKYLFRKEGQNVTLSCEQNLNHDAMYWYRQDPGQGLRLIYYSQIVNDFQKGDIAEGYSVSREKKESFPLTVTSAQKNPTAFYLCASSKTGALSEAFFGQGTRLTVV.